This TCR beta chain was identified during a study of OX40 agonist ivuxolimab in advanced cancers. Produced via immunoSEQ multiplex PCR; TCRdb's table is partial and in-frame only. Of some 74,000 clones listed, 91% are singletons. Germline CDR1 is GTSNPN and CDR2 is SVGIG (reference sequence). The CDR3 has 14 amino acids. V lost 2 bases and J lost 7, with 14 bases in between. To note about this clone: Its cognate antigen is unknown.

General observations from the study: At 0.1 to 3.0 mg/kg and by week 6, CD4+ and CD8+ T cells in the blood had expanded clonally. Among T cells, CD8+ cells averaged more expanded clones than CD4+ cells.

The sequencing used CD4+ or CD8+ T cells sorted from blood, collected in a trial of the OX40 agonist ivuxolimab. This sequence joins TRBV30 and TRBJ2-2; D not certain. The clonotype was recovered from an adult with an advanced solid tumor such as melanoma, head and neck, liver or kidney cancer. The CDR3 DNA follows: TGTGCCTGGAGTCGGTCCCTGGGCGGCGGGGAGCTGTTTTTT. Translated, it gives CAWSRSLGGGELFF.